Below, 13 T cell receptor beta chains from the same sample are listed, as sequenced in a study of shared clonotypes between healthy human individuals (dated by TCRdb to the early 2020s). To prepare the library, the immunoSEQ multiplex PCR assay was applied. TCRdb limited this immuneACCESS table to in-frame rearrangements with V and J called. A share of clones is missing; checked studies link under half to unresolved V genes, and the rest is unexplained. The sample contains roughly 1,600,000 clones, 98% of them found a single time. Approximately 0.4% of the sample rests with the top ten. The sample consisted of naive CD4+ T cells sorted from blood. The cell subset or site label on this specimen signifies: CD45RA+ positively selected. The receptors were sampled from a man aged 25 to 45 in good health.

V is TRBV18 and J is TRBJ1-2; the D is unclear. Trimming removed 3 bases at V and 0 bases at J, with 17 bases between. The length of the CDR3 is 17 residues. The germline V gene has CDR1 KGHSH and CDR2 LQKENI. For the CDR3, the DNA is TGTGCCAGCTCACCTCTCGTTTCCGGCACGTCTAACTATGGCTACACCTTC. Its translation is CASSPLVSGTSNYGYTF.

The V and J genes are TRBV19 and TRBJ2-3; the D is unclear. V dropped 4 bases and J dropped 0 bases, with 11 bases sitting between them. This CDR3 comprises 15 residues. Germline V CDR1 and CDR2: LNHDA, SQIVND (reference sequence). Written as DNA, the CDR3 is TGTGCCAGTAGTAGCCGGCAATCTAGCACAGATACGCAGTATTTT. Its protein is CASSSRQSSTDTQYF.

The chain has TRBV29-1 and TRBJ2-7; D is ambiguous. The CDR3 has 12 residues. The V end lost 6 bases, the J end lost 7 bases, and 16 bases lay between the germline ends. Germline assignment: CDR1 SQVTM and CDR2 ANQGSEA. CDR3 bases: TGCAGCGTCTCACCCGTCGGGCAAGAGCAGTACTTC. Translated, it gives CSVSPVGQEQYF.

In nucleotides, the CDR3 is TGTGCCAGCAGTGAATATCTACAGGGAGATGGCTACACCTTC. This codes for CASSEYLQGDGYTF. This chain uses TRBV25-1 with TRBJ1-2; the D gene is possibly TRBD1 (6 bases). The CDR3 sequence is 14 residues long. Trimming shortened V by 0 bases and J by 6 bases, and 11 bases separated the two germline ends. Germline values: CDR1 MGHDK, CDR2 SYGVNS.

This chain uses TRBV5-1 with TRBJ2-1, with 13 bases identical to TRBD2. The CDR3 is 16 residues long. CDR1 is SGHRS, CDR2 YFSETQ, per germline. Trimming removed 3 bases from V and 3 bases from J; junction bases left unmatched: 3. CDR3 in amino acids: CASSSGTSGNYNEQFF. CDR3 nucleotides: TGCGCCAGCAGCTCCGGGACTAGCGGGAACTACAATGAGCAGTTCTTC. Using reference TRBV5-1 and TRBJ2-1 for the parts outside the CDR3, the full variable domain is KAGVTQTPRYLIKTRGQQVTLSCSPISGHRSVSWYQQTPGQGLQFLFEYFSETQRNKGNFPGRFSGRQFSNSRSEMNVSTLELGDSALYLCASSSGTSGNYNEQFFGPGTRLTVL.

V usage is TRBV6-5 and J usage is TRBJ1-1; D gene unclear. V lost 0 bases, J lost 7 bases, and 12 bases lay in between. Germline V gives CDR1 MNHEY, CDR2 SVGAGI. This CDR3 contains 14 residues. CDR3 loop: CASSYSRDSGEAFF. The CDR3 DNA sequence: TGTGCCAGCAGTTACTCGAGGGATTCTGGTGAAGCTTTCTTT.

Worth noting for this clone: At the DNA level, this CDR3 is encoded by other sequences in the same sample as well. The chain employs TRBV5-1 and TRBJ2-7; 8 bases align to TRBD2. J was trimmed by 1 base and V by 4 bases; bases with no gene match: 4. The germline gives CDR1 SGHRS, CDR2 YFSETQ. The CDR3 extends over 14 amino acids. The CDR3 coding sequence is TGCGCCAGCAGCCTGGCGGGAGGATCCTACGAGCAGTACTTC. This codes for CASSLAGGSYEQYF.

The chain has TRBV6-1 and TRBJ2-4, with 8 bases aligning to TRBD2. The CDR3 consists of 12 residues. Germline V gene sequence: CDR1 MNHNS, CDR2 SASEGT. The V segment lost 4 bases and the J segment 8 bases; nucleotides outside the gene matches: 1. This CDR3 is CASSVRGDIQYF. CDR3 nucleotide sequence: TGTGCCAGCAGTGTGCGGGGGGACATTCAGTACTTC.

V is TRBV5-1 and J is TRBJ2-5; TRBD1 matches 9 bases. The CDR3 is 14 residues long. V trimming: 3 bases; J trimming: 3 bases; junction bases outside the gene matches: 3. Per germline, CDR1 SGHRS and CDR2 YFSETQ. CDR3 DNA sequence: TGCGCCAGCAGCTCCTGGACAGGGGAAGAGACCCAGTACTTC. Its translation is CASSSWTGEETQYF.

The chain uses TRBV2 and TRBJ2-7, with unresolved D. This CDR3 comprises 15 residues. CDR1 and CDR2 (germline): SNHLY, FYNNEI. V lost 0 bases and J lost 1, with 10 bases in between. The CDR3 DNA reads as TGTGCCAGCAGTGAAGCGCGGATCAGATCCTACGAGCAGTACTTC. This sequence encodes CASSEARIRSYEQYF.

On this clone: Other DNA sequences in this sample translate to the same CDR3. The chain recombines TRBV7-3 with TRBJ2-5; tentatively, D is TRBD2 (5 bases). From germline, CDR1 is SGHTA and CDR2 FQGTGA. The CDR3 loop spans 13 amino acids. V was clipped by 1 base and J by 5 bases, with 8 bases between them. For the CDR3, the DNA is TGTGCCAGCAGCTTAAGACGGGGTGAGACCCAGTACTTC. The encoded protein is CASSLRRGETQYF.

J is TRBJ1-1 and V is TRBV7-2; the D is unclear. This CDR3 spans 11 amino acids. From germline, CDR1 is SGHTA and CDR2 FQGNSA. Trimming stripped 8 bases from V and 7 bases from J, with 11 bases between. The CDR3 sequence is CASASFREAFF. CDR3 coding DNA: TGTGCCAGCGCTTCGTTCCGTGAAGCTTTCTTT.

This chain links TRBV13 with TRBJ2-7; D may be TRBD1 or TRBD2 (7 bases each). V shed 4 bases and J shed 4 bases, with 20 bases lying between them. Germline lookup yields CDR1 PRHDT and CDR2 FYEKMQ (reference sequence). The CDR3 consists of 16 residues. The CDR3 DNA reads TGTGCCAGCAGCTCAAGGGACCTCCAGGGGGGGTACGAGCAGTACTTC. This codes for CASSSRDLQGGYEQYF.